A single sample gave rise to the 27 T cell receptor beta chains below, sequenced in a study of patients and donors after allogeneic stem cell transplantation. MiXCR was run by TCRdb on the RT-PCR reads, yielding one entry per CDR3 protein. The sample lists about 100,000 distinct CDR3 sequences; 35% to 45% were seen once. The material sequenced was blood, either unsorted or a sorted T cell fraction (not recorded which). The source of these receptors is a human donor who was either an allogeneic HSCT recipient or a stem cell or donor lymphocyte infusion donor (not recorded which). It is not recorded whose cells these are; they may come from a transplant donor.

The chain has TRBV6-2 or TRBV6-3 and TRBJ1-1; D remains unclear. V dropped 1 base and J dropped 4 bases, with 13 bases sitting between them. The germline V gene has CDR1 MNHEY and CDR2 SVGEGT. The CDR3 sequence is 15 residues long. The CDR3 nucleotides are TGTGCCAGCAGTTACTATGGAGGGAAGGGCACTGAAGCTTTCTTT. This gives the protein CASSYYGGKGTEAFF.

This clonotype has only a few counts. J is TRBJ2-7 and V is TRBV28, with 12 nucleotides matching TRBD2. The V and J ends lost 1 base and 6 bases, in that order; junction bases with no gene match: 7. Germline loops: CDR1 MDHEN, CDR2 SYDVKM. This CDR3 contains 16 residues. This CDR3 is CASSLFPSGRAVEQYF. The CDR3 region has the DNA TGTGCCAGCAGTTTATTCCCTAGCGGGAGGGCCGTCGAGCAGTACTTC.

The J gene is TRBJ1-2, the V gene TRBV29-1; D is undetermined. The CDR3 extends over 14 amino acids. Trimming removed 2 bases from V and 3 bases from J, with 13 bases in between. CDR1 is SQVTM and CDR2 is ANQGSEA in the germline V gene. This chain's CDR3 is CSVELEGPYYGYTF. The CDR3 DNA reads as TGCAGCGTTGAATTGGAGGGCCCCTACTATGGCTACACCTTC.

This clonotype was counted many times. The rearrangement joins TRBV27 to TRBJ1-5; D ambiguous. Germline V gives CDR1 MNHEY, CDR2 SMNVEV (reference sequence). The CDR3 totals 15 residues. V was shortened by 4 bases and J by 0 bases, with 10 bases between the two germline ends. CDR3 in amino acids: CASSSNSDSNQPQHF. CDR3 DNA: TGTGCCAGCAGTTCAAACAGTGATAGCAATCAGCCCCAGCATTTT.

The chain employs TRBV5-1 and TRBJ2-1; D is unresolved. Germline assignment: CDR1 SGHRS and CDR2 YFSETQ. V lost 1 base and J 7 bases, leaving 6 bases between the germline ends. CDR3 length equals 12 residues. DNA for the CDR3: TGCGCCAGCAGCTTGTATTCTAATGAGCAGTTCTTC. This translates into CASSLYSNEQFF.

CDR3 residues: CASSLAVGQLKTQYF. CDR3 sequence (DNA): TGCGCCAGCAGCTTGGCCGTTGGACAGCTGAAGACCCAGTACTTC. V and J are TRBV5-1 and TRBJ2-5, with a weak D call TRBD1 (6 bases). CDR1 SGHRS and CDR2 YFSETQ come from the germline V gene. The CDR3 covers 15 residues. V was clipped by 0 bases and J by 6 bases, with 15 bases between them.

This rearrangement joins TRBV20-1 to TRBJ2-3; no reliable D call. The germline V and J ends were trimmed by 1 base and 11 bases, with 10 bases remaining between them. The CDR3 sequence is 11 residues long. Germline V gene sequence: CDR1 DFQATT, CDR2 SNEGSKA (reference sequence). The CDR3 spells CSARVESKQYF. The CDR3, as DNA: TGCAGTGCTAGAGTGGAGAGCAAGCAGTATTTT.

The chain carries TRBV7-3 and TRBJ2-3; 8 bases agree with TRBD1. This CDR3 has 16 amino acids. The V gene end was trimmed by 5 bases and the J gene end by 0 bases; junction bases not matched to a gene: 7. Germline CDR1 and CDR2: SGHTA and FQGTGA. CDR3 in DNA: TGTGCCAGCAGCCGCGGACAGGGAAGGAGCACAGATACGCAGTATTTT. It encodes CASSRGQGRSTDTQYF.

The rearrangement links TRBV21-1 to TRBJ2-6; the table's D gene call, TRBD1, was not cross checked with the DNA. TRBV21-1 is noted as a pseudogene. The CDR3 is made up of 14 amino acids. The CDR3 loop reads CASIRGPGANVLTF. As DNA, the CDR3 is TGTGCCAGCATAAGGGGGCCTGGGGCCAACGTCCTGACTTTC.

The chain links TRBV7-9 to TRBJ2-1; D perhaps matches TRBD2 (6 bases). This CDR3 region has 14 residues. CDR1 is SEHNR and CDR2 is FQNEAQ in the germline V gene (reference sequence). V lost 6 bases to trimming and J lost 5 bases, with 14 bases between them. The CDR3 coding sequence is TGTGCCAGCAGTGTGAGCGGGCTAAACAATGAGCAGTTCTTC. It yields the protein CASSVSGLNNEQFF.

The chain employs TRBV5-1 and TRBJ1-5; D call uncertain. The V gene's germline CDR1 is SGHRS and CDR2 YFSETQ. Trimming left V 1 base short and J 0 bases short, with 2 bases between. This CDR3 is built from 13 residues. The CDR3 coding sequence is TGCGCCAGCAGCTTGACTAGCAATCAGCCCCAGCATTTT. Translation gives CASSLTSNQPQHF.

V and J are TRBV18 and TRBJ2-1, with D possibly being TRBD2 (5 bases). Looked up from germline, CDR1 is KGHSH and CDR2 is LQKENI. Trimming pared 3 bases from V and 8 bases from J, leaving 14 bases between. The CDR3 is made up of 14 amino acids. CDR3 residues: CASSPGRKVDEQFF. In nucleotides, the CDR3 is TGTGCCAGCTCACCTGGGAGAAAGGTGGATGAGCAGTTCTTC.

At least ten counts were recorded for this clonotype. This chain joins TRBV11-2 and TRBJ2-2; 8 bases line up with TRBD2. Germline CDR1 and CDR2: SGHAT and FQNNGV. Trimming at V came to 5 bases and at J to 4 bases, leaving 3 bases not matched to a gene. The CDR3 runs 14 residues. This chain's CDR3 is CASSLSGVTGELFF. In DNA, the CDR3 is TGTGCCAGCAGCCTTAGCGGGGTCACCGGGGAGCTGTTTTTT.

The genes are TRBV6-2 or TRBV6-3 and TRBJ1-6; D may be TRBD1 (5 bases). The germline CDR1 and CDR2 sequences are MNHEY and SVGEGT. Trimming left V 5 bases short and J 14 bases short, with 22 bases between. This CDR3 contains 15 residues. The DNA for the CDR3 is TGTGCCAGCAGTACCGCAGCCCTTGGGGGTAAGACCCTCCACTTT. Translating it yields CASSTAALGGKTLHF.

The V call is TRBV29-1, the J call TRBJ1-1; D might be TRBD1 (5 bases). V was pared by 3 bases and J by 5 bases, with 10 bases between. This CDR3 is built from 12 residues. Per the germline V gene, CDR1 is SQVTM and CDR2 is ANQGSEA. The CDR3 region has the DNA TGCAGCGTTGAGGGGGTCCGAACTGAAGCTTTCTTT. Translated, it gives CSVEGVRTEAFF.

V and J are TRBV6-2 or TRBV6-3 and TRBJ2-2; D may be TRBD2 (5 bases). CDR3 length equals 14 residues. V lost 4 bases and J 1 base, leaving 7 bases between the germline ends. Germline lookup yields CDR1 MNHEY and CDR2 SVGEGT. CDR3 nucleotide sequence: TGTGCCAGCAGTTTGAGGGTGAACACCGGGGAGCTGTTTTTT. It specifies CASSLRVNTGELFF.

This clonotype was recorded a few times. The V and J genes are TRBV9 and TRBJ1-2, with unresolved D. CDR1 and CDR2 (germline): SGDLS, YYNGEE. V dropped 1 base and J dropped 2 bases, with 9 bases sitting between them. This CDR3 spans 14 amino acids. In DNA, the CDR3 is TGTGCCAGCAGCGTATTGGCTTCAAACTATGGCTACACCTTC. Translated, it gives CASSVLASNYGYTF.

CDR3 nucleotides: TGTGCCAGCAGCACCTCGGGAGGTGGAACAGATACGCAGTATTTT. It specifies CASSTSGGGTDTQYF. The V and J genes are TRBV7-2 and TRBJ2-3, with TRBD2 identical over 7 bases. Trimming at V came to 5 bases and at J to 3 bases, leaving 8 bases not matched to a gene. The CDR3 runs 15 residues. Germline assignment: CDR1 SGHTA and CDR2 FQGNSA.

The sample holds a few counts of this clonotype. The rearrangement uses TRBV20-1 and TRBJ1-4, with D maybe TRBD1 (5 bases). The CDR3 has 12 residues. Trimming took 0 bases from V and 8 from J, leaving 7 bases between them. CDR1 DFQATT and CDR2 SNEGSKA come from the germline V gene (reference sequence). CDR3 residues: CSAREGTEKLFF. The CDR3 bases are TGCAGTGCTAGAGAGGGGACGGAAAAACTGTTTTTT.

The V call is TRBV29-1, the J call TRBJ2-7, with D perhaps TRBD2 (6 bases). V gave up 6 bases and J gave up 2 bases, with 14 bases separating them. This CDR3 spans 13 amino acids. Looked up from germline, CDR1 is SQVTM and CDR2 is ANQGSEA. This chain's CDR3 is CSVAGTPPYEQYF. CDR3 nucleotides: TGCAGCGTCGCCGGGACTCCCCCCTACGAGCAGTACTTC.

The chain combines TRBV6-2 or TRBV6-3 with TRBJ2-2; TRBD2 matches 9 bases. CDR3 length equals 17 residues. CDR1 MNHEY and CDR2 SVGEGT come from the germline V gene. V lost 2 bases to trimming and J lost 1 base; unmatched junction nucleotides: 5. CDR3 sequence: CASSYRLAELNTGELFF. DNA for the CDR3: TGTGCCAGCAGTTACCGACTAGCGGAACTGAACACCGGGGAGCTGTTTTTT.

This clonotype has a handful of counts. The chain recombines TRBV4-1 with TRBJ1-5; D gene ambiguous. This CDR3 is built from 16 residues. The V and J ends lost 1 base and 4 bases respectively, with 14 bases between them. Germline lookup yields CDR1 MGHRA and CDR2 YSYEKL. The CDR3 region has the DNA TGCGCCAGCAGCCAAGTCGGTGACAAGACAAATCAGCCCCAGCATTTT. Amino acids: CASSQVGDKTNQPQHF.

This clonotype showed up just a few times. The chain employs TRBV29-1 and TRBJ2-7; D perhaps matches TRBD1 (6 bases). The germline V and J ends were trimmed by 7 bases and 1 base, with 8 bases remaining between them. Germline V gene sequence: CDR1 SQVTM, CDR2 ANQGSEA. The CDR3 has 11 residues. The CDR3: CSAGQSYEQYF. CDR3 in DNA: TGCAGCGCCGGACAGTCCTACGAGCAGTACTTC.

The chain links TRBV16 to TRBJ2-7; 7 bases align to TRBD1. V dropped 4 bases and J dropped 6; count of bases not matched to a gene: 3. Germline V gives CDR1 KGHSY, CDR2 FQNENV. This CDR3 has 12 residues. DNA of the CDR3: TGTGCCAGCAGCCTATACAGGGGCGAGCAGTACTTC. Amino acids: CASSLYRGEQYF.

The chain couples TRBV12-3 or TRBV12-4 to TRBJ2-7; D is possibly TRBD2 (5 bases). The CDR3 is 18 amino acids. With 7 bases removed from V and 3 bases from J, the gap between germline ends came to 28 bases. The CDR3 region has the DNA TGTGCCAGCACCCTGTTTCGTCCCCCCCTTGTGAGGGACTACGAGCAGTACTTC. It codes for CASTLFRPPLVRDYEQYF.

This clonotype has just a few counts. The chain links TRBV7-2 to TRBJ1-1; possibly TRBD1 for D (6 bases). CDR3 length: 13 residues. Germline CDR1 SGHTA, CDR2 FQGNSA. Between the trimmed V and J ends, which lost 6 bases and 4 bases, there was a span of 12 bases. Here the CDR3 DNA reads TGTGCCAGCAGGGCGGACAGTTCCACTGAAGCTTTCTTT. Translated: CASRADSSTEAFF.

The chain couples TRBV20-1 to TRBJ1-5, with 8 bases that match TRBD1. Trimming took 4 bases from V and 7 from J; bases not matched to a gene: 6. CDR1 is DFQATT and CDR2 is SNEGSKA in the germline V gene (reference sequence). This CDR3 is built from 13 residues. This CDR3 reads CSANDRGGQPQHF. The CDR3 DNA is TGCAGTGCTAACGACAGGGGCGGACAGCCCCAGCATTTT.